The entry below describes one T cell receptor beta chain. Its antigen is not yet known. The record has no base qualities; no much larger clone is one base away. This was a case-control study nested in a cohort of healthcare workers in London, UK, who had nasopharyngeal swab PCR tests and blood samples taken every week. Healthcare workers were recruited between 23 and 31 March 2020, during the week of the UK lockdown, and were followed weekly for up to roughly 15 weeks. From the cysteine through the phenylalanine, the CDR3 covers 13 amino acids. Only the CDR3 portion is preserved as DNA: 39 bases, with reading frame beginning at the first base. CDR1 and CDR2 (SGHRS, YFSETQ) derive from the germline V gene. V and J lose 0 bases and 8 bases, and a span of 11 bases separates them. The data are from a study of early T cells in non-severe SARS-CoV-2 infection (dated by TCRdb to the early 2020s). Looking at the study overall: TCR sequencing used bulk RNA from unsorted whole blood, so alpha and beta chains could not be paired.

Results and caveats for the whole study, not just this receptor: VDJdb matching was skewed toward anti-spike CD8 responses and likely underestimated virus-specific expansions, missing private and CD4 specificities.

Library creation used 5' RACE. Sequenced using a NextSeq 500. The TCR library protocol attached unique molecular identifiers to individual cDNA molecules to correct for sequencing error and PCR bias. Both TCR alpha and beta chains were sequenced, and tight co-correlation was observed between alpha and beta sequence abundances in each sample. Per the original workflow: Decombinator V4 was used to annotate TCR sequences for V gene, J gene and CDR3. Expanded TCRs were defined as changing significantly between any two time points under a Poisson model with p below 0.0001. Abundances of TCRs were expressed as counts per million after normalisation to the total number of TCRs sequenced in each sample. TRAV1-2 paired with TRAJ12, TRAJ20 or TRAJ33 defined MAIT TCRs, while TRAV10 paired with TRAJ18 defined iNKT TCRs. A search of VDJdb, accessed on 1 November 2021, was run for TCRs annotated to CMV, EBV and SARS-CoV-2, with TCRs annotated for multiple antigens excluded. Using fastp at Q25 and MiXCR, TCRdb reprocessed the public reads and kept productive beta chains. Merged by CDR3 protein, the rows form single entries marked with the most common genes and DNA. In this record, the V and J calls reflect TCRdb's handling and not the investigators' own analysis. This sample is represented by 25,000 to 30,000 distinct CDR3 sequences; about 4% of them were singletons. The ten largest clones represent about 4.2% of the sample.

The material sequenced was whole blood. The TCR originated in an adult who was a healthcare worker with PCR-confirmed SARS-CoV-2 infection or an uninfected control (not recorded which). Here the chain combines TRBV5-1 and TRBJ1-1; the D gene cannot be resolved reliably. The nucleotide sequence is TGCGCCAGCAGCTTGGATGTGCGACAAGAAGCTTTCTTT. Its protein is CASSLDVRQEAFF.